The clone carrying this TCR beta chain has more than one count but fewer than ten. The data were taken from a study of T-cell memory formation after mild COVID-19. Germline CDR1 SGHRS, CDR2 YFSETQ. With 4 bases clipped from V and 9 bases from J, the junction kept 11 bases outside the gene matches. The CDR3 contains 15 residues. TCRdb reanalysed the 5' RACE reads using MiXCR and keeps one entry per CDR3 protein. The data contain 130,000 to 150,000 distinct CDR3 sequences, 15% to 20% of them singletons. Specimen: PBMCs or a T cell subset sorted from them (not recorded which). The sequence derives from an adult woman who had mild COVID-19 (a few samples of this study predate the infection). Cell type and time point are not known. V and J are TRBV5-1 and TRBJ2-1, with TRBD2 matching 9 bases. In DNA, the CDR3 is TGCGCCAGCAGCCGACCTGCGGGGGGGCCTGGTGAGCAGTTCTTC. This gives the protein CASSRPAGGPGEQFF.